This TCR beta chain was documented in a study of blood T cell repertoires in COVID-19. V was clipped by 2 bases and J by 4 bases, with 15 bases between them. Germline loops: CDR1 LNHNV, CDR2 YYDKDF (reference sequence). The CDR3 sequence is 17 residues long. Per the original methods: From reference gene primer amplification, estimates of nucleated cell counts were derived. The assay was immunoSEQ multiplex PCR, and TCRdb's table has in-frame clones only and misses some. Clone size and V and J calls were adopted from that table, with D and trimming inferred from the DNA. There are under 200,000 clones in the sample; around four fifths occur only once, and 7.3% lies in the top ten.

Sequenced input: PBMCs or T cells enriched from blood (not recorded which). The chain is built from TRBV15 and TRBJ2-6, with D perhaps matching TRBD2 (5 bases). This receptor was taken from a man aged 45-65 years who had recovered from COVID-19. Here the CDR3 DNA reads TGTGCCACCAGCAGACTAGGGCGGGCTCAAGGGGCCAACGTCCTGACTTTC. Translated: CATSRLGRAQGANVLTF. Combining the CDR3 with reference TRBV15 and TRBJ2-6 gives the whole variable domain DAMVIQNPRYQVTQFGKPVTLSCSQTLNHNVMYWYQQKSSQAPKLLFHYYDKDFNNEADTPDNFQSRRPNTSFCFLDIRSPGLGDTAMYLCATSRLGRAQGANVLTFGAGSRLTVL.